This T cell receptor (beta chain) emerged from a study of naive and memory T cell subsets. The library had UMIs added by 3' ligation of an oligonucleotide to TCR cDNA. Looked up from germline, CDR1 is WSHSY and CDR2 is SAAADI. This CDR3 has 13 amino acids. Trimming shortened V by 6 bases and J by 8 bases, and 13 bases separated the two germline ends. Ligated cDNA underwent four rounds of PCR with nested alpha and beta constant region primers and SP2. Reverse transcription of blood and skin TCR RNA was primed at alpha and beta constant regions. TCRdb re-derived calls from the 5' RACE reads in MiXCR, one entry per CDR3 protein. The sample records tens of thousands of distinct CDR3 sequences, roughly 6.7% being singletons.

V and J are TRBV10-2 and TRBJ1-4; tentative D call: TRBD1 (6 bases). The sequence was collected from a male donor in good health. CDR3 nucleotide sequence: TGCGCCAGCAGGTCAGGGGCCCAGGAAAAACTGTTTTTT. As protein: CASRSGAQEKLFF.